This T cell receptor (beta chain) was found in a study of blood T cell repertoires in COVID-19. Across the study: Spain, Italy and the United States supplied samples that represented acute and convalescent COVID-19.

This clone was found a few times. The CDR3 totals 14 residues. The germline CDR1 and CDR2 sequences are SGHNT and YYREEE (reference sequence). Between the trimmed V and J ends, which lost 0 bases and 2 bases, there was a span of 8 bases. Sequencing was performed with immunoSEQ multiplex PCR; in TCRdb, only in-frame clones are kept and a portion is missing. The sample holds 150,000 to 200,000 clones, 82% seen once. The sequence was obtained from a woman aged 60-75 years with COVID-19, enrolled during active disease. Source material: peripheral blood. The V and J genes are TRBV5-4 and TRBJ1-2; the D is unclear. CDR3 nucleotide sequence: TGTGCCAGCAGCTTGGGGCAGGAAAACTATGGCTACACCTTC. Translating gives CASSLGQENYGYTF. Based on the CDR3 plus reference TRBV5-4 and TRBJ1-2, the full variable domain is ETGVTQSPTHLIKTRGQQVTLRCSSQSGHNTVSWYQQALGQGPQFIFQYYREEENGRGNFPPRFSGLQFPNYSSELNVNALELDDSALYLCASSLGQENYGYTFGSGTRLTVV.